One T cell receptor (beta chain) is described in this entry. The record originates from a study of T cell changes during pregnancy in multiple sclerosis. Germline V gene sequence: CDR1 ENHRY, CDR2 SYGVKD. Trimming stripped 4 bases from V and 4 bases from J, with 20 bases between. The CDR3 loop spans 16 amino acids. Generated by immunoSEQ multiplex PCR, the TCRdb table keeps only in-frame clones and is missing some. This table holds about 20,000 clones, roughly 89% found once. The sequence was collected from a female donor in good health, enrolled as a control in a pregnancy study. The chain employs TRBV10-3 and TRBJ2-7; no definite D call. Sample: CD8+ T cells from peripheral blood mononuclear cells, taken in the second trimester of pregnancy. CDR3 DNA sequence: TGTGCCATCAGTGGTTTAGCTGCTCAGCCCTCTTACGAGCAGTACTTC. As protein: CAISGLAAQPSYEQYF.